A selection of T cell receptor beta chains follows, all from one sample in a study of blood T cell repertoires in COVID-19. The repertoire was sequenced with immunoSEQ multiplex PCR; TCRdb's copy has only in-frame clones and lacks some. The data hold 150,000 to 160,000 clones, with more than 80% observed a single time. The sequenced sample consisted of peripheral blood. The receptors derive from a man aged 45-65 years with acute or convalescent COVID-19. CDR3s include the opening cysteine and the closing phenylalanine or tryptophan. D genes are given only for firm matches. The size entry is marked missing in some rows and otherwise reads once, few, many or a size class.

>TRBJ2-2|15|TRBV19|.|.
TGTGCCAGTAGGACCCAGAGAGGGCCAGCCGGGGAGCTGTTTTTT
CASRTQRGPAGELFF
>TRBJ2-1|16|TRBV5-4|.|.
TGTGCCAGCAGTCTTGGAGCCGGGAGCTCCTACAATGAGCAGTTCTTC
CASSLGAGSSYNEQFF
>TRBJ1-5|16|TRBV10-2|TRBD1|.
TGCGCCAGCTGGGACAGCAGTATCAATAGCAATCAGCCCCAGCATTTT
CASWDSSINSNQPQHF
>TRBJ2-5|15|TRBV7-2|.|.
TGTGCCAGCAGCCGTGGGGGGAGGAATCAAGAGACCCAGTACTTC
CASSRGGRNQETQYF
>TRBJ2-5|16|TRBV11-3|TRBD1|.
TGTGCCAGCAGCCTGGGACAGGGGGGTTCCCAAGAGACCCAGTACTTC
CASSLGQGGSQETQYF
>TRBJ2-7|17|TRBV5-1|TRBD2|once
TGCGCCAGCAGCTTGGCCTTGGCTAGCGGGAAGACCTACGAGCAGTACTTC
CASSLALASGKTYEQYF
>TRBJ2-5|14|TRBV3-1/TRBV3-2|TRBD1|.
TGTGCCAGCAGCCAGAGGACAGGGCAAGAGACCCAGTACTTC
CASSQRTGQETQYF
>TRBJ2-6|14|TRBV27|.|.
TGTGCCAGCAGTCTATTAGCTGGGGCCAACGTCCTGACTTTC
CASSLLAGANVLTF
>TRBJ1-2|15|TRBV5-1|TRBD1|once
TGCGCCAGCAGCCCTGGGACAGCTTCTAACTATGGCTACACCTTC
CASSPGTASNYGYTF
>TRBJ1-1|14|TRBV9|.|few
TGTGCCAGCAGCGTAGGGCTCCTTGAGGCTGAAGCTTTCTTT
CASSVGLLEAEAFF
>TRBJ2-1|14|TRBV6-5|.|.
TGTGCCAGCAGTTACCGACTAGAGGGTAGTGAGCAGTTCTTC
CASSYRLEGSEQFF
>TRBJ1-5|12|TRBV19|.|.
TGTGCCAGTAGTATTATTTCGCGGCCCCAGCATTTT
CASSIISRPQHF
>TRBJ1-6|16|TRBV2|TRBD1|.
TGTGCCAGCAGTGCCCTACCCGGACAGGGTAATTCACCCCTCCACTTT
CASSALPGQGNSPLHF
>TRBJ1-1|16|TRBV18|TRBD1|.
TGTGCCAGCTCACTTTCCGGGACAGGGGGCCGGACTGAAGCTTTCTTT
CASSLSGTGGRTEAFF
>TRBJ1-5|15|TRBV6-5|.|.
TGTGCCAGCAGCCAAGGTCCAGGGAGCAATCAGCCCCAGCATTTT
CASSQGPGSNQPQHF
>TRBJ2-7|14|TRBV2|TRBD2|.
TGTGCCAGCAGGCCGGGACTAGCGGGAGTCGAGCAGTACTTC
CASRPGLAGVEQYF
>TRBJ2-1|16|TRBV5-4|.|.
TGTGCCAGCAGCTTGGCCTGGCAGGGGAGAGATAATGAGCAGTTCTTC
CASSLAWQGRDNEQFF
>TRBJ1-1|16|TRBV4-2|TRBD1|.
TGTGCCAGCAGCCAAGTGACATCCCAGGGGGACACTGAAGCTTTCTTT
CASSQVTSQGDTEAFF
>TRBJ1-5|12|TRBV27|.|once
TGTGTCTCCGGGACAAACAATCAGCCCCAGCATTTT
CVSGTNNQPQHF
>TRBJ2-1|14|TRBV19|TRBD2|.
TGTGCCAGTAGTATGTCCGGGGGGGTGGATGAGCAGTTCTTC
CASSMSGGVDEQFF
>TRBJ1-5|15|TRBV9|TRBD1|.
TGTGCCAGCAGCGTAGCTGGGGACAGGGTTCAGCCCCAGCATTTT
CASSVAGDRVQPQHF
>TRBJ2-7|14|TRBV6-5|TRBD1|.
TGTGCCAGCAGGGTCGGGACAGGAACCTACGAGCAGTACTTC
CASRVGTGTYEQYF
>TRBJ1-2|13|TRBV12-3/TRBV12-4|.|.
TGTGCCAGCAGTCTGCTAGCTAACTATGGCTACACCTTC
CASSLLANYGYTF
>TRBJ1-2|15|TRBV3-1/TRBV3-2|TRBD1|.
TGTGCCAGCAGCCAAGGCGGCCGACAGGGTCGTGGCTACACCTTC
CASSQGGRQGRGYTF
>TRBJ1-2|11|TRBV20-1|.|.
TGCAGTGCTGAGCCCGGGATCGGCTACACCTTC
CSAEPGIGYTF
>TRBJ1-3|15|TRBV2|.|.
TGTGCCAGCAGTGAGCAGTTGATCTCTGGAAACACCATATATTTT
CASSEQLISGNTIYF
>TRBJ2-1|12|TRBV11-3|.|.
TGTGCCAGCAGCTTATCTGGAGATGAGCAGTTCTTC
CASSLSGDEQFF
>TRBJ1-4|17|TRBV7-9|.|.
TGTGCCAGCAGCAAGGACACCAGGATCGCCGTGAATGAAAAACTGTTTTTT
CASSKDTRIAVNEKLFF
>TRBJ2-3|17|TRBV28|TRBD2|.
TGTGCCAGCAGCTCCCTTAGCGGGAGGGTTAGCACAGATACGCAGTATTTT
CASSSLSGRVSTDTQYF
>TRBJ2-4|14|TRBV5-4|.|.
TGTGCCAGCAGCTCGCCGCAGGGAAAAAACATTCAGTACTTC
CASSSPQGKNIQYF
>TRBJ1-1|15|TRBV27|.|.
TGTGCCAGCAGTCCCTTAGACAGGTGGCAGGCTGAAGCTTTCTTT
CASSPLDRWQAEAFF
>TRBJ2-5|12|TRBV29-1|TRBD1|.
TGCAGCGTCTCCCACAGGGGCGAGACCCAGTACTTC
CSVSHRGETQYF
>TRBJ2-7|13|TRBV30|.|few
TGTGCCTGGAGGTCAGGGAGGATCTACGAGCAGTACTTC
CAWRSGRIYEQYF
>TRBJ2-2|18|TRBV6-4|TRBD2|few
TGTGCCAGCAGAAGTAGGACTAGCAGTTCTACGGGCACCGGGGAGCTGTTTTTT
CASRSRTSSSTGTGELFF
>TRBJ1-5|13|TRBV30|.|.
TGTGCCTGGAGCAACAGGGTAAATCAGCCCCAGCATTTT
CAWSNRVNQPQHF
>TRBJ2-3|16|TRBV30|TRBD2|.
TGTGCCTGGAGTACCGGGGGGGCGACTAACACAGATACGCAGTATTTT
CAWSTGGATNTDTQYF
>TRBJ2-3|13|TRBV24-1|.|.
TGTGCCACCCGGGAACTGAACACAGATACGCAGTATTTT
CATRELNTDTQYF
>TRBJ1-5|14|TRBV19|.|.
TGTGCCAGTAGTTGGCAGGGAGGTAATCAGCCCCAGCATTTT
CASSWQGGNQPQHF
>TRBJ2-5|17|TRBV9|.|once
TGTGCCAGCAGCGTAGGATCAGCGGGAAGGGGGAAAGAGACCCAGTACTTC
CASSVGSAGRGKETQYF
>TRBJ1-4|16|TRBV11-2|TRBD1|.
TGTGCCAGCAGCACACGCACCGGGACAGGGGATGAAAAACTGTTTTTT
CASSTRTGTGDEKLFF
>TRBJ1-5|13|TRBV18|.|.
TGTGCCAGCTCAGGCCAGGGCAATCAGCCCCAGCATTTT
CASSGQGNQPQHF
>TRBJ1-2|13|TRBV6-6|.|.
TGTGCCAGCAGTTCCACAGGCGTATATGGCTACACCTTC
CASSSTGVYGYTF
>TRBJ1-2|13|TRBV7-9|TRBD1|.
TGTGCCAGCAGCTTAGAACAGGGGGATGGCTACACCTTC
CASSLEQGDGYTF
>TRBJ2-2|16|TRBV27|TRBD2|few
TGTGCCAGCAGTTTATCGCTAGCGGGAAGCACCGGGGAGCTGTTTTTT
CASSLSLAGSTGELFF
>TRBJ1-5|12|TRBV28|.|.
TGTGCCACCAAGGGGGGCAATCAGCCCCAGCATTTT
CATKGGNQPQHF
>TRBJ2-1|16|TRBV7-9|.|.
TGTGCCAGCACCCAGTCGGGTACGCTAGCCTACAATGAGCAGTTCTTC
CASTQSGTLAYNEQFF